These T cell receptor beta chains were read from a single sample in a study of T cells in Graves' hyperthyroidism and ophthalmopathy. TCRdb reprocessed the multiplex PCR reads via MiXCR and lists one record per CDR3 protein. The sample carries about 280,000 distinct CDR3 sequences, less than 30% recorded once. Sequencing was performed on blood. All receptors come from a man in his forties with Graves' hyperthyroidism that later progressed to Graves' ophthalmopathy. CDR3s include the opening cysteine and the closing phenylalanine or tryptophan. D genes are given only for firm matches. The size entry is marked missing in some rows and otherwise reads once, few, many or a size class.

V	length	J	size	D	CDR3	DNA
TRBV4-1	15	TRBJ1-1	NA	NA	CASSPRTVVGTEAFF	TGCGCCAGCAGCCCGAGGACAGTGGTTGGGACTGAAGCTTTCTTT
TRBV9	15	TRBJ2-7	few	NA	CASSVEGSSSYEQYF	TGTGCCAGCAGCGTAGAAGGGTCTTCCTCCTACGAGCAGTACTTC
TRBV11-2	15	TRBJ2-5	many	NA	CASSLTHGPEETQYF	TGTGCCAGCAGCTTAACCCATGGGCCGGAAGAGACCCAGTACTTC
TRBV20-1	15	TRBJ2-2	NA	TRBD2	CSAGRLAGGTGELFF	TGCAGTGCTGGACGACTAGCGGGAGGAACCGGGGAGCTGTTTTTT
TRBV27	13	TRBJ2-7	many	NA	CASSFWSGYEQYF	TGTGCCAGCAGTTTCTGGTCGGGCTACGAGCAGTACTTC
TRBV7-2	15	TRBJ1-5	NA	NA	CASKTTRGSNQPQHF	TGTGCCAGCAAAACCACGAGGGGTAGCAATCAGCCCCAGCATTTT
TRBV4-2	18	TRBJ2-7	few	TRBD2	CASSQEKSVLAGDYEQYF	TGTGCCAGCAGCCAAGAAAAGTCCGTACTAGCGGGAGATTACGAGCAGTACTTC
TRBV27	13	TRBJ1-3	many	NA	CASSGSSGNTIYF	TGTGCCAGCAGTGGGAGCTCTGGAAACACCATATATTTT
TRBV19	14	TRBJ2-2	many	TRBD2	CASREAGNTGELFF	TGTGCCAGTAGGGAAGCGGGAAACACCGGGGAGCTGTTTTTT
TRBV6-5	14	TRBJ2-7	many	NA	CASTLAGPSYEQYF	TGTGCCAGCACCCTCGCGGGCCCCTCCTACGAGCAGTACTTC